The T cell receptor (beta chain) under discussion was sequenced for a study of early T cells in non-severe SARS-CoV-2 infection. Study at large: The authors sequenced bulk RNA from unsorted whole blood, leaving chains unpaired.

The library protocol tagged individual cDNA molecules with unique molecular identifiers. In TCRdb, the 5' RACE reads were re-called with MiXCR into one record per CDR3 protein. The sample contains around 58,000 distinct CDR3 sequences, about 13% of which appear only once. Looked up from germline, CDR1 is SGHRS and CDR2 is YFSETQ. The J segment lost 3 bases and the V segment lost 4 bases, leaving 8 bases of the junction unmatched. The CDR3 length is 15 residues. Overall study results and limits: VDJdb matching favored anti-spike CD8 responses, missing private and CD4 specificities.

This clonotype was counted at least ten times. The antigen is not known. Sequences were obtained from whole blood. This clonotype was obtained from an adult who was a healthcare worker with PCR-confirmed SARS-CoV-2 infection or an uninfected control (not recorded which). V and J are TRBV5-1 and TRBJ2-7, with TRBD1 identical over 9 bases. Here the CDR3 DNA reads TGCGCCAGCAGCCGTAATCCGGGACAGGGCTACGAGCAGTACTTC. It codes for CASSRNPGQGYEQYF.